Listed here are 5 T cell receptor beta chains from one sample, sequenced in a study of cytomegalovirus exposure and HLA in healthy donors. With 60 Vbeta and 13 Jbeta primers, the PCR was carried out. Sequencing was performed with immunoSEQ multiplex PCR; in TCRdb, only in-frame clones are kept and a portion is missing. Counted here are about 120,000 clones, 80% occurring once; the ten biggest clones make up about 9.2%. The sequenced sample consisted of PBMCs. The receptor set was obtained from a man aged 25-45 years in good health and CMV-seropositive.

The chain combines TRBV9 with TRBJ2-7, with 8 positions matching TRBD1. The CDR3 has 15 amino acids. With 4 bases clipped from V and 3 bases from J, the junction kept 9 bases outside the gene matches. The V gene's germline CDR1 is SGDLS and CDR2 YYNGEE. The CDR3 nucleotides read TGTGCCAGCAGCCCCACCGGGACAGGCAACTACGAGCAGTACTTC. Translated: CASSPTGTGNYEQYF. The full variable domain, its missing parts supplied by reference TRBV9 and TRBJ2-7, is DSGVTQTPKHLITATGQRVTLRCSPRSGDLSVYWYQQSLDQGLQFLIQYYNGEERAKGNILERFSAQQFPDLHSELNLSSLELGDSALYFCASSPTGTGNYEQYFGPGTRLTVT.

The chain recombines TRBV30 with TRBJ1-2; 8 positions agree with TRBD1. With 4 bases clipped from V and 8 bases from J, the junction kept 6 bases outside the gene matches. CDR1 and CDR2 (germline): GTSNPN, SVGIG (reference sequence). The CDR3 is 12 amino acids. The CDR3 DNA follows: TGTGCCTGGACCCCGACAGGGGTCGGCTACACCTTC. Encoded protein: CAWTPTGVGYTF.

The genes are TRBV7-8 and TRBJ2-2; TRBD1 agrees at 8 bases. V trimming: 3 bases; J trimming: 4 bases; junction bases outside the gene matches: 7. Germline CDR1 is SGHVS and CDR2 is FQNEAQ. The CDR3 is made up of 16 amino acids. The CDR3 DNA sequence: TGTGCCAGCAGCTTGGGTGGACAGGGTCTCACCGGGGAGCTGTTTTTT. Protein product: CASSLGGQGLTGELFF.

The rearrangement links TRBV11-3 to TRBJ1-1; D not resolved. There are 13 residues in the CDR3. Germline lookup yields CDR1 SGHNT and CDR2 YENEEA. Trimming left V 5 bases short and J 8 bases short, with 15 bases between. CDR3 nucleotides: TGTGCCAGCAGCCAAGGGCCCTGGGAGGAAGCTTTCTTT. It is translated as CASSQGPWEEAFF.

J is TRBJ1-1 and V is TRBV10-2; D possibly corresponds to TRBD1 (6 bases). The germline V and J ends were trimmed by 7 bases and 10 bases, with 16 bases remaining between them. This CDR3 has 12 residues. CDR1 is WSHSY and CDR2 is SAAADI in the germline V gene. CDR3 region: CASTPGDTTAFF. CDR3 nucleotides: TGCGCCAGCACTCCCGGGGACACAACAGCTTTCTTT.